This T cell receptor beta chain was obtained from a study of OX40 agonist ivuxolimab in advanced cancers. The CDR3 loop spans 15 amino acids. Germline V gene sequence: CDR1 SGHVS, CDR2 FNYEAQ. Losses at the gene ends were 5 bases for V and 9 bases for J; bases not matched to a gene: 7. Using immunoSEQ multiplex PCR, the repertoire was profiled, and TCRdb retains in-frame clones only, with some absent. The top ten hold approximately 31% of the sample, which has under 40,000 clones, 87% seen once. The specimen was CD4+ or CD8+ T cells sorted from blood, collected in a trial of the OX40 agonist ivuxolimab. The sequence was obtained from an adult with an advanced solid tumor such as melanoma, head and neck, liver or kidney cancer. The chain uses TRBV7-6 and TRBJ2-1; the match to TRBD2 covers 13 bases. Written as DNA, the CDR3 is TGTGCCAGCAGCACCGGACTAGCGGGGGCAATTGAGCAGTTCTTC. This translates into CASSTGLAGAIEQFF.